Listed here are 16 T cell receptor beta chains from one sample, sequenced in a study of OX40 agonist ivuxolimab in advanced cancers. Sequencing was performed with immunoSEQ multiplex PCR; in TCRdb, only in-frame clones are kept and a portion is missing. Of some 59,000 clones detected, roughly 88% appear once; the ten largest clones hold 4.8%. Sequenced material: CD4+ or CD8+ T cells sorted from blood, taken in a trial of the OX40 agonist ivuxolimab. These receptors were taken from an adult with an advanced solid tumor such as melanoma, head and neck, liver or kidney cancer.

V is TRBV30 and J is TRBJ1-6, with no clear D. The V end lost 3 bases, the J end lost 0 bases, and 9 bases lay between the germline ends. Germline V gives CDR1 GTSNPN, CDR2 SVGIG (reference sequence). The CDR3 totals 15 residues. CDR3 nucleotides: TGTGCCTGGAGCGATAGTAGCTCCTATAATTCACCCCTCCACTTT. This sequence encodes CAWSDSSSYNSPLHF.

The rearrangement links TRBV10-1 to TRBJ2-7, with a tentative D call TRBD2 (5 bases). CDR1 is WNHNN and CDR2 is SYGVQD in the germline V gene (reference sequence). This CDR3 has 15 residues. V lost 3 bases and J 0 bases, leaving 12 bases between the germline ends. DNA for the CDR3: TGCGCCAGCAGTGAAGGCGGGCCAAGCTCCTACGAGCAGTACTTC. Translation gives CASSEGGPSSYEQYF.

This sequence joins TRBV11-2 and TRBJ2-1, with D unresolved. CDR1 is SGHAT, CDR2 FQNNGV, per germline. Trimming cost V 6 bases and J 4 bases, with 7 bases left between them. The CDR3 has 12 residues. CDR3 residues: CASSSFYNEQFF. The CDR3 DNA is TGTGCCAGCAGTTCCTTTTACAATGAGCAGTTCTTC.

V and J are TRBV13 and TRBJ2-1; possibly TRBD2 for D (6 bases). The CDR3 extends over 13 amino acids. The germline V and J ends were trimmed by 8 bases and 2 bases, with 10 bases remaining between them. Germline assignment: CDR1 PRHDT and CDR2 FYEKMQ (reference sequence). DNA of the CDR3: TGTGCCAGCCTTACGGGGGCCTACAATGAGCAGTTCTTC. Its protein is CASLTGAYNEQFF.

Worth noting for this clone: At one end the junction does not follow the germline gene, possibly because of a read error. This chain links TRBV7-7 with TRBJ2-5; D is tentatively TRBD1 or TRBD2 (5 bases each). Germline V lookup: CDR1 SSHAT, CDR2 FNYEAQ (reference sequence). The CDR3 is made up of 16 amino acids. The CDR3 spells CASSLVSGTNQETQYF. In DNA form, the CDR3 reads TGTGCTAGCAGCTTAGTCTCCGGGACCAACCAAGAGACCCAGTACTTC.

J is TRBJ2-4 and V is TRBV19, with D possibly being TRBD1 (8 bases). This CDR3 has 18 residues. The V gene's germline CDR1 is LNHDA and CDR2 SQIVND (reference sequence). Trimming left V 5 bases short and J 1 base short, with 21 bases between. The CDR3 DNA sequence: TGTGCCAGTAGTTGGACAGGGAGGGACCGTCTGGCCAAAAACATTCAGTACTTC. The encoded protein is CASSWTGRDRLAKNIQYF.

The chain joins TRBV7-2 to TRBJ1-2, with 7 bases lining up with TRBD1. The V segment lost 5 bases and the J segment 1 base; nucleotides outside the gene matches: 10. CDR3 length: 16 amino acids. Germline CDR1 and CDR2: SGHTA and FQGNSA. The CDR3 loop reads CASSPLRTGFNYGYTF. For the CDR3, the DNA is TGTGCCAGCAGCCCTCTCCGGACAGGTTTTAACTATGGCTACACCTTC.

This chain links TRBV28 with TRBJ2-3; tentatively, D is TRBD1 (5 bases). This CDR3 region has 13 residues. Germline V lookup: CDR1 MDHEN, CDR2 SYDVKM. V was trimmed by 8 bases and J by 2 bases, leaving 11 bases between them. As DNA, the CDR3 is TGTGCCAGCGTGGCAGGGAACACAGATACGCAGTATTTT. Translated: CASVAGNTDTQYF.

The chain is built from TRBV10-2 and TRBJ1-2; 7 bases align to TRBD1. Germline trimming cut 5 bases from V and 0 bases from J; bases unmatched to any gene: 9. The germline V gene encodes CDR1 WSHSY and CDR2 SAAADI. The CDR3 has 16 amino acids. CDR3 in amino acids: CASSWAGGQSNYGYTF. CDR3 DNA sequence: TGCGCCAGCAGTTGGGCAGGGGGGCAATCTAACTATGGCTACACCTTC.

This chain connects TRBV9 to TRBJ1-5, with 7 bases fitting TRBD1. From germline, CDR1 is SGDLS and CDR2 YYNGEE. CDR3 length: 15 residues. J was trimmed by 4 bases and V by 3 bases; bases with no gene match: 7. The chain's CDR3 is CASSGQGTGNQPQHF. The DNA for the CDR3 is TGTGCCAGCAGCGGACAGGGTACTGGAAATCAGCCCCAGCATTTT.

The genes are TRBV6-5 and TRBJ1-1, with D unresolved. The germline V and J ends were trimmed by 2 bases and 1 base, with 11 bases remaining between them. Germline V CDR1 and CDR2: MNHEY, SVGAGI. There are 15 residues in the CDR3. As DNA, the CDR3 is TGTGCCAGCAGTTACGGGCCCCCGGGGAACACTGAAGCTTTCTTT. This translates into CASSYGPPGNTEAFF.

The gene calls are TRBV5-1 and TRBJ2-1; 14 bases align to TRBD2. The CDR3 is 16 residues long. Germline lookup yields CDR1 SGHRS and CDR2 YFSETQ. Trimming removed 1 base from V and 9 bases from J; junction bases left unmatched: 6. In DNA, the CDR3 is TGCGCCAGCAGCTTGAGTGGGACTAGCGGGAGTATTGAGCAGTTCTTC. Its protein product is CASSLSGTSGSIEQFF.

In this sample, this clone is medium-sized (0.01 to 0.1%). This chain links TRBV5-4 with TRBJ1-1, with D possibly matching TRBD1 (6 bases). V was pared by 4 bases and J by 1 base, with 14 bases between. This CDR3 has 15 amino acids. Germline CDR1 is SGHNT and CDR2 is YYREEE (reference sequence). CDR3 loop: CASSMKQGGNTEAFF. In nucleotides, the CDR3 is TGTGCCAGCAGCATGAAACAGGGAGGGAACACTGAAGCTTTCTTT.

This chain connects TRBV7-8 to TRBJ2-3; 9 bases are a match to TRBD2. The CDR3 has 16 amino acids. The germline V gene encodes CDR1 SGHVS and CDR2 FQNEAQ. The ends lost 2 bases at V and 1 base at J; junction bases unmatched: 4. CDR3 sequence: CASSLSRTSGTDTQYF. The CDR3 DNA follows: TGTGCCAGCAGCTTAAGTAGGACTAGCGGCACAGATACGCAGTATTTT.

In its sample, this clone was seen once. The chain links TRBV7-9 to TRBJ1-6; D uncertain. The CDR3 is 15 amino acids. Germline assignment: CDR1 SEHNR and CDR2 FQNEAQ (reference sequence). V lost 2 bases and J lost 5, with 10 bases in between. In DNA, the CDR3 is TGTGCCAGCAGCTTACAGTCCACAGATAATTCACCCCTCCACTTT. It is translated as CASSLQSTDNSPLHF. Looking up the rest from reference TRBV7-9 and TRBJ1-6 gives the full variable domain: DTGVSQNPRHKITKRGQNVTFRCDPISEHNRLYWYRQTLGQGPEFLTYFQNEAQLEKSRLLSDRFSAERPKGSFSTLEIQRTEQGDSAMYLCASSLQSTDNSPLHFGNGTRLTVT.

The genes are TRBV9 and TRBJ2-2, with D perhaps TRBD2 (5 bases). V was cut by 1 base and J by 8 bases, with 9 bases left in between. Germline CDR1 is SGDLS and CDR2 is YYNGEE. The CDR3 sequence is 13 residues long. This CDR3 reads CASSVTLGGELFF. CDR3 in DNA: TGTGCCAGCAGCGTAACACTAGGGGGGGAGCTGTTTTTT.